These 26 T cell receptor beta chains originate from one sample sequenced in a study of shared clonotypes between healthy human individuals. Profiling relied on immunoSEQ multiplex PCR, and the TCRdb table lists in-frame clones only, not all of them. The data contain some 2,500,000 clones, roughly 90% of them singletons. Sample: naive CD4+ T cells from PBMCs. The subset denotes: CD45RA+ positively selected. Source of these receptors: a man between 18 and 35 years old in good health. Some clones in this sample may be carry-over from other donors' samples.

V usage is TRBV27 and J usage is TRBJ1-3; no reliable D call. Per the germline V gene, CDR1 is MNHEY and CDR2 is SMNVEV (reference sequence). The CDR3 runs 14 residues. V was shortened by 4 bases and J by 1 base, with 8 bases between the two germline ends. CDR3 residues: CASSSGASGNTIYF. The CDR3 region has the DNA TGTGCCAGCAGTTCCGGCGCATCTGGAAACACCATATATTTT.

This rearrangement joins TRBV7-8 to TRBJ2-7, with D perhaps TRBD1 (6 bases). The CDR3 totals 15 residues. CDR1 is SGHVS, CDR2 FQNEAQ, per germline. Trimming left V 3 bases short and J 1 base short, with 13 bases between. Here the CDR3 reads CASSLAGTFSYEQYF. Written as DNA, the CDR3 is TGTGCCAGCAGCTTGGCAGGGACATTTTCCTACGAGCAGTACTTC.

The sample holds one count of this clone. This rearrangement joins TRBV5-1 to TRBJ2-3; D is ambiguous. CDR3 size: 14 residues. V was trimmed by 1 base and J by 6 bases, leaving 12 bases between them. CDR1 SGHRS and CDR2 YFSETQ come from the germline V gene. This chain's CDR3 is CASSLSVDGDTQYF. CDR3 sequence (DNA): TGCGCCAGCAGCTTGTCTGTGGATGGGGATACGCAGTATTTT.

V usage is TRBV5-8 and J usage is TRBJ2-7, with D perhaps matching TRBD1 or TRBD2 (6 bases each). Trimming cost V 0 bases and J 9 bases, with 19 bases left between them. This CDR3 has 15 residues. The V gene's germline CDR1 is SGHTS and CDR2 YDEGEE. CDR3 DNA: TGTGCCAGCAGCTTGGCCTCCGGGGGCTCATCGGGGCAGTACTTC. It specifies CASSLASGGSSGQYF.

Notes on this clone: Distinct nucleotide sequences in the sample also encode this CDR3. V gene TRBV29-1 combines with J gene TRBJ1-2; TRBD1 matches 9 bases. The V segment lost 4 bases and the J segment 2 bases; nucleotides outside the gene matches: 2. CDR3 size: 13 residues. Per the germline V gene, CDR1 is SQVTM and CDR2 is ANQGSEA. The CDR3 DNA follows: TGCAGCGTTGGAGGACAGGGGAACTATGGCTACACCTTC. It is translated as CSVGGQGNYGYTF.

This chain connects TRBV12-5 to TRBJ2-1, with 11 bases lining up with TRBD2. The CDR3 covers 15 residues. Germline trimming cut 0 bases from V and 7 bases from J; bases unmatched to any gene: 2. Germline CDR1 is LGHNT and CDR2 is FRNRAP. The CDR3 reads CASGLVLAGVNEQFF. The CDR3 DNA is TGTGCTAGTGGTTTGGTACTAGCGGGAGTGAATGAGCAGTTCTTC.

This rearrangement joins TRBV19 to TRBJ2-1; 7 bases line up with TRBD1. The CDR3 runs 17 residues. Per the germline V gene, CDR1 is LNHDA and CDR2 is SQIVND (reference sequence). V gave up 5 bases and J gave up 0 bases; unmatched junction bases: 10. The CDR3 region has the DNA TGTGCCAGTAGTCCCGGGACAGTATTGAGCTCCTACAATGAGCAGTTCTTC. The encoded protein is CASSPGTVLSSYNEQFF.

This chain joins TRBV10-3 and TRBJ1-6; possibly TRBD1 for D (5 bases). V lost 4 bases and J lost 5, with 9 bases in between. This CDR3 spans 14 amino acids. Germline lookup yields CDR1 ENHRY and CDR2 SYGVKD. The CDR3 reads CAISARDDNSPLHF. The CDR3 coding sequence is TGTGCCATCAGTGCCAGGGATGATAATTCACCCCTCCACTTT.

J is TRBJ2-7 and V is TRBV11-2; D gene uncertain. V lost 3 bases and J 6 bases, leaving 12 bases between the germline ends. The CDR3 is 13 amino acids. CDR1 is SGHAT, CDR2 FQNNGV, per germline. DNA of the CDR3: TGTGCCAGCAGCTTGGCAGTCGTGTTCGAGCAGTACTTC. Translation: CASSLAVVFEQYF.

The CDR3 DNA follows: TGTGCCAGCAGCTTATCATCAGCAAGCGAGACCCAGTACTTC. Protein sequence: CASSLSSASETQYF. The chain joins TRBV7-3 to TRBJ2-5; D not resolved. Trimming took 2 bases from V and 5 from J, leaving 12 bases between them. CDR1 and CDR2 (germline): SGHTA, FQGTGA. The CDR3 spans 14 residues.

The V call is TRBV9, the J call TRBJ2-1; 8 bases fit TRBD1. The CDR3 has 16 amino acids. Per germline, CDR1 SGDLS and CDR2 YYNGEE. J gave up 9 bases and V 2 bases, and 13 bases lay outside the gene matches. CDR3 DNA: TGTGCCAGCAGCGTCTCAGGACAGGGTCGACTGAGTGAGCAGTTCTTC. This gives the protein CASSVSGQGRLSEQFF.

The V call is TRBV5-4, the J call TRBJ2-2; D is unresolved. The CDR3 covers 14 residues. V lost 6 bases and J 1 base, leaving 10 bases between the germline ends. Per germline, CDR1 SGHNT and CDR2 YYREEE (reference sequence). CDR3 nucleotide sequence: TGTGCCAGCACCTTAGACGGGAACACCGGGGAGCTGTTTTTT. Translating it yields CASTLDGNTGELFF.

The V and J genes are TRBV5-1 and TRBJ2-7; D might be TRBD1 or TRBD2, each matching 5 bases. V lost 5 bases, J lost 1 base, and 13 bases lay in between. The CDR3 length is 14 residues. Germline values: CDR1 SGHRS, CDR2 YFSETQ. CDR3 amino acids: CASRRDGASYEQYF. The CDR3 bases are TGCGCCAGCAGACGGGACGGAGCTTCCTACGAGCAGTACTTC. Based on the CDR3 plus reference TRBV5-1 and TRBJ2-7, the full variable domain is KAGVTQTPRYLIKTRGQQVTLSCSPISGHRSVSWYQQTPGQGLQFLFEYFSETQRNKGNFPGRFSGRQFSNSRSEMNVSTLELGDSALYLCASRRDGASYEQYFGPGTRLTVT.

The V call is TRBV28, the J call TRBJ2-7, with 7 bases aligning to TRBD1. CDR1 is MDHEN and CDR2 is SYDVKM in the germline V gene. CDR3 size: 12 residues. With V trimmed by 5 bases and J by 6 bases, 4 bases remained unmatched. The CDR3 DNA sequence: TGTGCCAGCAGTGAGGGGACAGCCGAGCAGTACTTC. Translated: CASSEGTAEQYF.

The V call is TRBV7-2, the J call TRBJ2-3, with a possible D match to TRBD2 (6 bases). The V end was cut by 5 bases, the J end by 4 bases, with 19 bases between. CDR1 and CDR2 from the germline V gene are SGHTA and FQGNSA. This CDR3 has 16 residues. For the CDR3, the DNA is TGTGCCAGCAGCCTCCAAGGGGCGCGGGAAGCAGATACGCAGTATTTT. Translation gives CASSLQGAREADTQYF. The full variable domain, rest sourced from reference TRBV7-2 and TRBJ2-3, is GAGVSQSPSNKVTEKGKDVELRCDPISGHTALYWYRQSLGQGLEFLIYFQGNSAPDKSGLPSDRFSAERTGGSVSTLTIQRTQQEDSAVYLCASSLQGAREADTQYFGPGTRLTVL.

The V call is TRBV25-1, the J call TRBJ1-1, with D possibly matching TRBD1 (6 bases). V shed 6 bases and J shed 4 bases, with 15 bases lying between them. Germline V gives CDR1 MGHDK, CDR2 SYGVNS. This CDR3 has 14 residues. For the CDR3, the DNA is TGTGCCAGCAGCAAACAGGGCGTGGGCACTGAAGCTTTCTTT. Protein product: CASSKQGVGTEAFF.

The chain couples TRBV27 to TRBJ1-5; no firm D call. The CDR3 spans 17 residues. V was pared by 0 bases and J by 1 base, with 13 bases between. Germline V gene data show CDR1 as MNHEY and CDR2 as SMNVEV (reference sequence). CDR3 bases: TGTGCCAGCAGTTTATCGGGGTCAGGAGCAAGCAATCAGCCCCAGCATTTT. This sequence encodes CASSLSGSGASNQPQHF.

This chain uses TRBV5-1 with TRBJ1-1; D is possibly TRBD1 (5 bases). Trimming stripped 0 bases from V and 1 base from J, with 16 bases between. Per the germline V gene, CDR1 is SGHRS and CDR2 is YFSETQ. This CDR3 has 17 residues. This CDR3 reads CASSLAGGTAPNTEAFF. Written as DNA, the CDR3 is TGCGCCAGCAGCTTGGCCGGCGGGACGGCCCCGAACACTGAAGCTTTCTTT.

This rearrangement joins TRBV7-7 to TRBJ2-7; 9 positions agree with TRBD1. This CDR3 is 15 amino acids long. After removal of 6 bases from V and 0 bases from J, the junction contained 6 bases not matched to a gene. Germline-derived CDR1 and CDR2 are SSHAT and FNYEAQ (reference sequence). CDR3 DNA sequence: TGTGCCAGCAGTCCAGGACAGGGGAGCTCCTACGAGCAGTACTTC. As protein: CASSPGQGSSYEQYF. The full variable domain, with the rest looked up from reference TRBV7-7 and TRBJ2-7, is GAGVSQSPRYKVTKRGQDVTLRCDPISSHATLYWYQQALGQGPEFLTYFNYEAQPDKSGLPSDRFSAERPEGSISTLTIQRTEQRDSAMYRCASSPGQGSSYEQYFGPGTRLTVT.

The CDR3 DNA sequence: TGTGCCAGCAGCAAAGTGGCCGCCCTGAGAATTTACGAGCAGTACTTC. Encoded protein: CASSKVAALRIYEQYF. The chain joins TRBV21-1 to TRBJ2-7. TRBV21-1 is a pseudogene. The CDR3 runs 16 residues.

The chain has TRBV7-2 and TRBJ2-1, with TRBD2 as a possible D gene (6 bases). Looked up from germline, CDR1 is SGHTA and CDR2 is FQGNSA. The CDR3 is 16 residues long. The V end lost 3 bases, the J end lost 3 bases, and 15 bases lay between the germline ends. The DNA of the CDR3 is TGTGCCAGCAGCTTCGCCGGGACTGGGGGCTACAATGAGCAGTTCTTC. This codes for CASSFAGTGGYNEQFF. Together with reference TRBV7-2 and TRBJ2-1, the CDR3 gives the full variable domain: GAGVSQSPSNKVTEKGKDVELRCDPISGHTALYWYRQSLGQGLEFLIYFQGNSAPDKSGLPSDRFSAERTGGSVSTLTIQRTQQEDSAVYLCASSFAGTGGYNEQFFGPGTRLTVL.

The chain is built from TRBV6-5 and TRBJ2-1; 9 bases agree with TRBD1. Germline V gene data show CDR1 as MNHEY and CDR2 as SVGAGI. The CDR3 extends over 15 amino acids. V shed 6 bases, J shed 4 bases, and the junction held 7 bases outside the gene matches. CDR3 nucleotides: TGTGCCAGCAGCACCGGGACAGGGTTATACAATGAGCAGTTCTTC. It is translated as CASSTGTGLYNEQFF.

The chain uses TRBV19 and TRBJ1-1; D remains unclear. V was trimmed by 5 bases and J by 4 bases, leaving 5 bases between them. The CDR3 contains 11 residues. Germline CDR1 is LNHDA and CDR2 is SQIVND (reference sequence). The DNA for the CDR3 is TGTGCCAGTAGTTCCTTCACTGAAGCTTTCTTT. Encoded protein: CASSSFTEAFF.

This rearrangement joins TRBV28 to TRBJ1-1; D is unresolved. CDR1 MDHEN and CDR2 SYDVKM come from the germline V gene. The CDR3 length is 15 residues. Trimming cost V 6 bases and J 3 bases, with 17 bases left between them. The CDR3 spells CASRVLRARDTEAFF. CDR3 sequence (DNA): TGTGCCAGCAGGGTACTTAGGGCGAGGGACACTGAAGCTTTCTTT. Using reference TRBV28 and TRBJ1-1 for the parts outside the CDR3, the full variable domain is DVKVTQSSRYLVKRTGEKVFLECVQDMDHENMFWYRQDPGLGLRLIYFSYDVKMKEKGDIPEGYSVSREKKERFSLILESASTNQTSMYLCASRVLRARDTEAFFGQGTRLTVV.

The CDR3 region has the DNA TGCGCCAGAAACCGAAGGGGTCTAGCCAAAAACATTCAGTACTTC. This gives the protein CARNRRGLAKNIQYF. The rearrangement links TRBV5-1 to TRBJ2-4; TRBD1 might be the D (5 bases). This CDR3 spans 15 amino acids. Per germline, CDR1 SGHRS and CDR2 YFSETQ. The V end was cut by 8 bases, the J end by 0 bases, with 15 bases between.

The chain carries TRBV5-1 and TRBJ1-2; maybe TRBD1 (6 bases). V lost 2 bases, J lost 8 bases, and 10 bases lay in between. Germline values: CDR1 SGHRS, CDR2 YFSETQ. This CDR3 has 12 amino acids. The CDR3 DNA follows: TGCGCCAGCAGCTTCCACAGGGACGGCTACACCTTC. This codes for CASSFHRDGYTF.